The source of this T cell receptor (beta chain) is a study of response to subunit inactivated influenza vaccine. Study findings and constraints: Few new T cells, the authors suggested, are recruited by each seasonal influenza vaccination.

TCRdb itself ran the RT-PCR reads through MiXCR, one entry per CDR3 protein. Of 500,000 to 700,000 distinct CDR3 sequences listed, around 21% are singletons. This clonotype was seen a handful of times. What it recognizes is unknown. The CDR3 contains 11 residues. V shed 7 bases and J shed 2 bases, with 8 bases lying between them. Germline loops: CDR1 SQVTM, CDR2 ANQGSEA. The same data also went into a second study, on T cells expressing NK-cell markers. This second study says: 5'RACE template switching built TCR beta cDNA with unique molecular identifiers. Researchers got TCR beta repertoires out of sorted CD3+CD56+NKG2C+, CD3+CD56+NKG2C- and CD3+CD56-NKG2C+ T cells.

This chain links TRBV29-1 with TRBJ1-2; no definite D call. The source of this sequence is a man in his fifties who received an inactivated influenza vaccine. Sequenced here: CD4+ T cells sorted from PBMCs, sampled 11 to 12 days after vaccination. The CDR3 here is CSAGRNYGYTF. The CDR3 DNA sequence: TGCAGCGCCGGGAGGAACTATGGCTACACCTTC.